This T cell receptor (beta chain) was found in a study of blood T cell repertoires in COVID-19 (dated by TCRdb to 2020 to 2022). As for the study more broadly: Samples covering the acute and convalescent phases of COVID-19 were provided by collaborators in the United States, Italy and Spain. The prospective study material was composed of cDNA or gDNA derived from T cells, B-cell-depleted T cells, or PBMCs. Deeply sampled blood TCRbeta repertoires from subjects exposed to, actively infected with, or recovered from COVID-19 were included in the dataset. The repertoires were released in a freely available public database intended as a resource for research on the immune response to SARS-CoV-2. Samples came from the ongoing ImmuneRACE study (first 160 participants) plus 1,254 subjects from 6 global collaborators. Sample metadata almost always included a de-identified subject ID, COVID-19 status, age in years and sex. HLA class I and class II types, where available, came from metadata supplied by the sample provider rather than from assay-based typing.

Including cysteine and phenylalanine, the CDR3 has 14 amino acids. Kept here is only the CDR3 DNA, which spans 42 bases and is read in frame from base 1. Looking up the germline V gene yields CDR1 MDHEN and CDR2 SYDVKM. V is trimmed back by 5 bases and J by 6 bases, and the junction contains 4 bases that no gene match accounts for. The immunoSEQ Assay, a bias-controlled multiplex PCR, was used to amplify TCRbeta CDR3 regions from genomic DNA. The authors processed their data as follows. Nucleated cell counts per sample were estimated from amplification of reference gene primers within the assay. To quantify the absolute abundance of each unique TCRbeta CDR3 rearrangement, sequence reads were collapsed and filtered. For each sample, productive Simpson clonality was calculated as the square root of Simpson's diversity index across productive rearrangements. Not all clones reach the TCRdb copy of this immuneACCESS table, which keeps in-frame sequences only. Checked studies attribute under half of the gap to unresolved V genes and leave the rest unexplained. That table supplies the V and J calls and clone size; D and trimming were determined from the DNA. For this sample there are roughly 170,000 clones; 85% to 90% appear just once. The top ten clones comprise less than 3% of the sample.

The collaborating institutions used their own protocols to collect whole blood in K2EDTA tubes. For TCRbeta analysis, collaborators shipped samples as frozen whole blood, isolated PBMCs, or DNA extracted from either of those sample types. Findings and caveats that apply to the study as a whole: How much clinical and demographic metadata was included differed by source and by participant, and the metadata was provided uncurated.

In the case of this clone: This clone's antigen is unknown. No much larger clone exists at a distance of one base, and base qualities are not known.

The sequenced sample was peripheral blood. The source of this sequence is a man in his forties with active or convalescent COVID-19. Recombination linked TRBV28 to TRBJ2-3; 11 middle bases align to TRBD1. The nucleotide sequence reads as follows: TGTGCCAGCAGTCCCCGGACAGGGGGCGATACGCAGTATTTT. It encodes CASSPRTGGDTQYF.